This T cell receptor (beta chain) stems from a study of cytomegalovirus exposure and HLA in healthy donors. Losses at the gene ends were 5 bases for V and 0 bases for J; bases not matched to a gene: 9. The germline CDR1 and CDR2 sequences are SGDLS and YYNGEE. CDR3 size: 16 residues. Remarks on this clone: Its antigen is not identified.

The PCR had 60 Vbeta and 13 Jbeta primers. The repertoire was sequenced with immunoSEQ multiplex PCR; TCRdb's copy has only in-frame clones and lacks some. The sample has some 160,000 clones, about 76% seen once; the top ten hold about 5.4%. Study-wide results and caveats: In a later analysis, CMV-associated beta chains were mostly HLA-associated, it appeared. TCR association rates varied by HLA locus in a later analysis, with DRB1 highest and HLA-C lowest.

The clonotype originates from a woman aged 18 to 35 in good health and CMV-seropositive. Sample: PBMCs. The rearrangement joins TRBV9 to TRBJ1-2, with 8 bases fitting TRBD1. CDR3 in amino acids: CASRSGQGKANYGYTF. CDR3 coding DNA: TGTGCCAGCAGAAGTGGACAGGGTAAAGCTAACTATGGCTACACCTTC.